Below, one TCR beta chain is given with its context. Its antigen is unidentified. This sample is part of a study of T cell repertoires in cytomegalovirus infection. Across the study: Public TCR beta signature analysis indicated the presence of both CMV infection and matching HLA type.

TCRdb passed the reads through MiXCR, listing each CDR3 protein once. The sample has 150,000 to 200,000 distinct CDR3 sequences, under 30% seen once. Study-wide results and caveats: The cumulative frequency of public TCR beta families distinguished individuals who carried CMV together with the relevant HLA. Clonotypes of TCR beta that were HLA-C-restricted and CMV-specific dominated the ex vivo response.

The origin of this receptor is a human donor in good health (CMV status not recorded). Some clones in this sample may be carry-over from other donors' samples. Source material: PBMCs.

CDR3 sequence (DNA): TGTGCCACCAGCAGAGAGGGGCGGCCGAACTATGGCTACACCTTC. Translating it yields CATSREGRPNYGYTF. The chain recombines TRBV15 with TRBJ1-2; TRBD1 might be the D (5 bases). V was cut by 0 bases and J by 2 bases, with 10 bases left in between. The CDR3 covers 15 residues. Germline loops: CDR1 LNHNV, CDR2 YYDKDF (reference sequence).